This T cell receptor beta chain was captured in a study of T cell responses to AZD1222 COVID-19 vaccine. The CDR3 has 13 amino acids. Looked up from germline, CDR1 is SGHTA and CDR2 is FQGNSA. V gave up 5 bases and J gave up 3 bases, with 10 bases separating them. Sequencing was performed with immunoSEQ multiplex PCR; in TCRdb, only in-frame clones are kept and a portion is missing. The table has roughly 100,000 clones, about nine tenths seen once. This TCR was sampled from an adult who received the AZD1222 COVID-19 vaccine. This sample comprised peripheral blood, obtained 28 days after the second AZD1222 dose. V usage is TRBV7-2 and J usage is TRBJ1-2; D gene ambiguous. This chain's CDR3 is CASSRDGDYGYTF. The CDR3 region has the DNA TGTGCCAGCAGCCGCGATGGCGACTATGGCTACACCTTC.